Only one count was recorded for the clone carrying this TCR beta chain. Its specificity is unknown. The CDR3 ends on some other residue instead of the conserved phenylalanine or tryptophan, so this is likely a read error. The library came from three nested PCR rounds adapted from ARM-PCR protocols. TCRdb itself ran the multiplex PCR reads through MiXCR, one entry per CDR3 protein. The sample records more than 95,000 distinct CDR3 sequences, about 66% being singletons. This entry belongs to a study of tumor and adjacent non-tumor tissue in lung cancer. Overall study: Stage I to III disease affected over nine men and about five women aged about 31 to 85.

This sample's RNA came from whole unsorted tissue. Newly diagnosed lung cancer patients had thoracic surgery in China, August–late 2014, without prior chemotherapy. Study-level points and caveats: Normal lung showed higher cumulative top 100 clone frequency than tumor.

This clonotype was obtained from a young man with non-small cell lung cancer. Sequenced input: lung tumor tissue.

CDR3 sequence: CTSSQPGSTDTQYL. The DNA for the CDR3 is TGTACCAGCAGCCAACCGGGAAGCACAGATACGCAGTATCTT. The chain links TRBV4-1 to TRBJ2-3; the D gene is possibly TRBD2 (5 bases). From germline, CDR1 is MGHRA and CDR2 YSYEKL. CDR3 length: 14 residues.